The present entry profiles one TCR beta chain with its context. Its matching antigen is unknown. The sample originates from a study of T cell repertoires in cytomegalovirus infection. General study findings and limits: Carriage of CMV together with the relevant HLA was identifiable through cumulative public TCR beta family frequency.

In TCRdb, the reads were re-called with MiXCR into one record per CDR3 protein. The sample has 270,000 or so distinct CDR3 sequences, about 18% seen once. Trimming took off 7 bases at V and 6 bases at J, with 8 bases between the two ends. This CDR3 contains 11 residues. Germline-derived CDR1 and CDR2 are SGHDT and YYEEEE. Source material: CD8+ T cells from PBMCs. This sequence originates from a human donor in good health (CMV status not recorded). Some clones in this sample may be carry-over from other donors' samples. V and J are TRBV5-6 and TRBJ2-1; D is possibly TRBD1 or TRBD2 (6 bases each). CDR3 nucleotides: TGTGCCAGCGAGGGGGGCAATGAGCAGTTCTTC. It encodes CASEGGNEQFF.